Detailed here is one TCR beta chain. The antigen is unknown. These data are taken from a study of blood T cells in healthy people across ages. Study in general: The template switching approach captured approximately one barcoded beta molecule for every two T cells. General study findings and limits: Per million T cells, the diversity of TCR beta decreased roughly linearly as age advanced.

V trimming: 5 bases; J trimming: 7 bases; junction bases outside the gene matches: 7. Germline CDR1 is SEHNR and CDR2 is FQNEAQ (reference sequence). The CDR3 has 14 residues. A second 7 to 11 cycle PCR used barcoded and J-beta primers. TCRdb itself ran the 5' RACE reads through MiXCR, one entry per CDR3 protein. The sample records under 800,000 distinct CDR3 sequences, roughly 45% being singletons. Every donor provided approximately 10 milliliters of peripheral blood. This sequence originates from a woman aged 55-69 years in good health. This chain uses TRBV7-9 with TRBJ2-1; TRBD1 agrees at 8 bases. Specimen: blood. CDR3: CASSPQTGENEQFF. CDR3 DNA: TGTGCCAGCAGCCCACAGACAGGGGAGAATGAGCAGTTCTTC. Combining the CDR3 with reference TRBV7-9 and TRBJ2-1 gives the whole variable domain DTGVSQNPRHKITKRGQNVTFRCDPISEHNRLYWYRQTLGQGPEFLTYFQNEAQLEKSRLLSDRFSAERPKGSFSTLEIQRTEQGDSAMYLCASSPQTGENEQFFGPGTRLTVL.